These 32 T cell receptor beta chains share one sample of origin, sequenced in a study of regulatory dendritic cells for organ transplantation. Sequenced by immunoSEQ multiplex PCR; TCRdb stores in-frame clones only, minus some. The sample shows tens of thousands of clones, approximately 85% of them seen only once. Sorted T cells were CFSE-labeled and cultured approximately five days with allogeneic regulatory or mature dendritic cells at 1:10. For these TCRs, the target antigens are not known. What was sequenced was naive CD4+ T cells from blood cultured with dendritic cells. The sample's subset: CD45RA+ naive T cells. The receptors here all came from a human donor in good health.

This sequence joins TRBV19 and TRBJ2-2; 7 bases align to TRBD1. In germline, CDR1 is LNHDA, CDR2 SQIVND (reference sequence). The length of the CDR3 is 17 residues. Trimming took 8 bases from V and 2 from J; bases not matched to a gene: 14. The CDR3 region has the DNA TGTGCCAGTCGGTGGGTTGATGGGACAGTCAACACCGGGGAGCTGTTTTTT. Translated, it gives CASRWVDGTVNTGELFF. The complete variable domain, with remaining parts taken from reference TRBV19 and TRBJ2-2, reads DGGITQSPKYLFRKEGQNVTLSCEQNLNHDAMYWYRQDPGQGLRLIYYSQIVNDFQKGDIAEGYSVSREKKESFPLTVTSAQKNPTAFYLCASRWVDGTVNTGELFFGEGSRLTVL.

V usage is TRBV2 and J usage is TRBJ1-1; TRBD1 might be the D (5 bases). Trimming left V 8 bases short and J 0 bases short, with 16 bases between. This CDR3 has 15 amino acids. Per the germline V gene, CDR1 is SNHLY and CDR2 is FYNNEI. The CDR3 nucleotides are TGTGCCAGCGAAAGGGGCGGGCCCATGAACACTGAAGCTTTCTTT. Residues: CASERGGPMNTEAFF.

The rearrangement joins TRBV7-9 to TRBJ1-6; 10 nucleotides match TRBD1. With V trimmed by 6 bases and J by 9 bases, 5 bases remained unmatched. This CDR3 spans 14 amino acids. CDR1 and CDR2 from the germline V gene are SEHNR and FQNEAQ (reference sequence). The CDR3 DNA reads TGTGCCAGCAGGCCTTGGACAGGGGGTTCACCCCTCCACTTT. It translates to CASRPWTGGSPLHF.

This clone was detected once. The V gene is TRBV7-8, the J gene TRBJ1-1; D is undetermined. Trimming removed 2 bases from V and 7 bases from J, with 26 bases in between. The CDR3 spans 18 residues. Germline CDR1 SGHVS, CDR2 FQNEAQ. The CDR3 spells CASSLMVRSRTHSNEAFF. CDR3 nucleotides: TGTGCCAGCAGCTTAATGGTACGTTCAAGGACTCACTCCAATGAAGCTTTCTTT.

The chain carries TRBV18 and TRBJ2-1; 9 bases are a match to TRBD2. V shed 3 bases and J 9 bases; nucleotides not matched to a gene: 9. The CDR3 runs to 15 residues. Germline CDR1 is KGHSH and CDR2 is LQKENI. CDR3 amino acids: CASSPQGTSSGEQFF. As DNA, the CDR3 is TGTGCCAGCTCACCGCAGGGGACTAGCTCGGGTGAGCAGTTCTTC.

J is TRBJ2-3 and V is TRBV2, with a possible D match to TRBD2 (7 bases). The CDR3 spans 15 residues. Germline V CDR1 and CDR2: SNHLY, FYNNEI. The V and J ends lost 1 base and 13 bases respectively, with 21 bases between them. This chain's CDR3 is CASSEETTSGGGKYF. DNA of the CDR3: TGTGCCAGCAGTGAAGAGACTACTTCGGGGGGCGGGAAGTATTTT.

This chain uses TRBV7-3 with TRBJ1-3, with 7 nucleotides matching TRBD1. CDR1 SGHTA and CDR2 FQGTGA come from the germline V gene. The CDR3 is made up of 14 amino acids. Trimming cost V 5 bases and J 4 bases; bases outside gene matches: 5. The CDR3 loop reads CASSQGQPGNTIYF. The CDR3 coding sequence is TGTGCCAGCAGCCAGGGACAGCCCGGAAACACCATATATTTT.

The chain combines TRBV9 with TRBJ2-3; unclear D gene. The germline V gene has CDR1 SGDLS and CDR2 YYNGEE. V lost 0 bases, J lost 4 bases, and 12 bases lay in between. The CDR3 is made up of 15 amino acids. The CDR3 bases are TGTGCCAGCAGCGTAGGACACGCCGTCTCAGATACGCAGTATTTT. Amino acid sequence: CASSVGHAVSDTQYF.

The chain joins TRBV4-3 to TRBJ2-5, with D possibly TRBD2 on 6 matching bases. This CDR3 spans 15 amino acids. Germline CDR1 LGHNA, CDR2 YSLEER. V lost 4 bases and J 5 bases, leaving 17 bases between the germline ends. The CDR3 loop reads CASSRSGGLRETQYF. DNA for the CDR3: TGCGCCAGCAGCCGTAGTGGGGGGTTGAGGGAGACCCAGTACTTC.

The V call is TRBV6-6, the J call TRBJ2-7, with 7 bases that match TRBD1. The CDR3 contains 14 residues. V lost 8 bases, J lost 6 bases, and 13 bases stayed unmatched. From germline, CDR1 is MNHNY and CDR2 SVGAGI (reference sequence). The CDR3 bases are TGTGCCAGCTTATCTTTACCGGGACAGACCGAGCAGTACTTC. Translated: CASLSLPGQTEQYF.

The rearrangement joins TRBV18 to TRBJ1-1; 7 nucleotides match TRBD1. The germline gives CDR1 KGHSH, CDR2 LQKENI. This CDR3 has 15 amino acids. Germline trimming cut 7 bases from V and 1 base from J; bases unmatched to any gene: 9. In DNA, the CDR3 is TGTGCCAGCTACCAGGGGGGCGCGGAGAACACTGAAGCTTTCTTT. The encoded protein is CASYQGGAENTEAFF.

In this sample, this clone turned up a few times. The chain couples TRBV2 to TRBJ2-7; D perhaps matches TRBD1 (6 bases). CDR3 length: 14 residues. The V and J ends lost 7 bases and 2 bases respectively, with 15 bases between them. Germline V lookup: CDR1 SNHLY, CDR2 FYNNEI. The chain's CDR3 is CASNPGHSTYEQYF. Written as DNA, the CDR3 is TGTGCCAGCAACCCGGGACATTCGACCTACGAGCAGTACTTC. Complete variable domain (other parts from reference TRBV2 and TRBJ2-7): EPEVTQTPSHQVTQMGQEVILRCVPISNHLYFYWYRQILGQKVEFLVSFYNNEISEKSEIFDDQFSVERPDGSNFTLKIRSTKLEDSAMYFCASNPGHSTYEQYFGPGTRLTVT.

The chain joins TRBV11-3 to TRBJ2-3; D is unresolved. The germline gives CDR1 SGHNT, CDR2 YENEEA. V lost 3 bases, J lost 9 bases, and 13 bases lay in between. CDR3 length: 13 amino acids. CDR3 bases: TGTGCCAGCAGCTTCAGACTGGGATCAACGCAGTATTTT. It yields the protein CASSFRLGSTQYF. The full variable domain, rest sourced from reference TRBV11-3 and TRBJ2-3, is EAGVVQSPRYKIIEKKQPVAFWCNPISGHNTLYWYLQNLGQGPELLIRYENEEAVDDSQLPKDRFSAERLKGVDSTLKIQPAELGDSAVYLCASSFRLGSTQYFGPGTRLTVL.

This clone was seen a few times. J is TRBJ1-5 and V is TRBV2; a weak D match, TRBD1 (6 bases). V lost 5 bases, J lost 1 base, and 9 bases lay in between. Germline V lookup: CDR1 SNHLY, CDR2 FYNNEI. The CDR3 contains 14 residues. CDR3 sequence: CASSYRESNQPQHF. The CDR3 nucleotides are TGTGCCAGCAGTTACAGGGAGAGCAATCAGCCCCAGCATTTT.

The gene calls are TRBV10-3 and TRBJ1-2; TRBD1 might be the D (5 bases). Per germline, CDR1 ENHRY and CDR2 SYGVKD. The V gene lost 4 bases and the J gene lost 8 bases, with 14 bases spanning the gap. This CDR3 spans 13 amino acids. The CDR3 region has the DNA TGTGCCATCAGTGCCAACCAGGGAGGCGGCTACACCTTC. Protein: CAISANQGGGYTF.

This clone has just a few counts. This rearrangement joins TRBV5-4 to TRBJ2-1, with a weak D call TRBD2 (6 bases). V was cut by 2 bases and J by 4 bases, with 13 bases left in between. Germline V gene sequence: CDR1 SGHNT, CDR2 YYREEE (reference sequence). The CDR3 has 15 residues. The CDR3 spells CASSLSGLFYNEQFF. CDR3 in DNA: TGTGCCAGCAGCTTATCGGGACTCTTTTACAATGAGCAGTTCTTC.

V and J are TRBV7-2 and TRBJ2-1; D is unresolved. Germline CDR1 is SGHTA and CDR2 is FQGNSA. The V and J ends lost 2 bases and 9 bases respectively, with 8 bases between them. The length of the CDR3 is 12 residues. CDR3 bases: TGTGCCAGCAGCTTACAGCGTGGTGAGCAGTTCTTC. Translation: CASSLQRGEQFF. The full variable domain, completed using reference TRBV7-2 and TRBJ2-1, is GAGVSQSPSNKVTEKGKDVELRCDPISGHTALYWYRQSLGQGLEFLIYFQGNSAPDKSGLPSDRFSAERTGGSVSTLTIQRTQQEDSAVYLCASSLQRGEQFFGPGTRLTVL.

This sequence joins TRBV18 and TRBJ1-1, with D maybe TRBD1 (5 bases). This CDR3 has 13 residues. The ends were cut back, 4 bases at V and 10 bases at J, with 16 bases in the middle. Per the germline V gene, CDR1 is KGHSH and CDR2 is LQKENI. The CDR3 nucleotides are TGTGCCAGCTCACAGACAGACCTCCTGGGAGCTTTCTTT. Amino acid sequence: CASSQTDLLGAFF.

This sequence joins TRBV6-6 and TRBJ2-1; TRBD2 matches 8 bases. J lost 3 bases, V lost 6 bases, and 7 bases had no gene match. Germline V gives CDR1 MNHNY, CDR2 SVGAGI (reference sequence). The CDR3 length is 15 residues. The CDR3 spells CASRKSGSIYNEQFF. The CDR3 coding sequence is TGTGCCAGCAGAAAAAGCGGGAGTATCTACAATGAGCAGTTCTTC.

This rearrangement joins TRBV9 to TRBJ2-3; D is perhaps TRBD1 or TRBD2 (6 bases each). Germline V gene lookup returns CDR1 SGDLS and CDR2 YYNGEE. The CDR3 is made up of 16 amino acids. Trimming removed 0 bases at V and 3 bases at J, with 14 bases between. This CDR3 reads CASSVEGRRGTDTQYF. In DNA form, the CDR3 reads TGTGCCAGCAGCGTAGAGGGAAGGAGGGGGACAGATACGCAGTATTTT.

The CDR3 sequence is CASSEGGDTQYF. The CDR3 nucleotides are TGTGCCAGCAGTGAAGGTGGGGATACGCAGTATTTT. The chain employs TRBV2 and TRBJ2-3; D gene ambiguous. V dropped 1 base and J dropped 6 bases, with 5 bases sitting between them. The V gene's germline CDR1 is SNHLY and CDR2 FYNNEI. There are 12 residues in the CDR3.

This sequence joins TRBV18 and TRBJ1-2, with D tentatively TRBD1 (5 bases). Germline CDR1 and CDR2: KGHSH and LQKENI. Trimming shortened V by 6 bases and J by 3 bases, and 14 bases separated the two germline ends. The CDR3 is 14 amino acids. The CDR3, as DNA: TGTGCCAGCTCCCTTGATTTGGGGGACTATGGCTACACCTTC. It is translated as CASSLDLGDYGYTF. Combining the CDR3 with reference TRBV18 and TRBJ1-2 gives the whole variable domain NAGVMQNPRHLVRRRGQEARLRCSPMKGHSHVYWYRQLPEEGLKFMVYLQKENIIDESGMPKERFSAEFPKEGPSILRIQQVVRGDSAAYFCASSLDLGDYGYTFGSGTRLTVV.

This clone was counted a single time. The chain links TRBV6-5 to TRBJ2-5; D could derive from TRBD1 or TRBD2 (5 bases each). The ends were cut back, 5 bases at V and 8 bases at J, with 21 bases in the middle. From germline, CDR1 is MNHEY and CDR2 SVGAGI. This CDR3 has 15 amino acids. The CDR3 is CASSTYGTARRTQYF. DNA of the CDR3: TGTGCCAGCAGTACATACGGGACCGCCCGCCGAACCCAGTACTTC.

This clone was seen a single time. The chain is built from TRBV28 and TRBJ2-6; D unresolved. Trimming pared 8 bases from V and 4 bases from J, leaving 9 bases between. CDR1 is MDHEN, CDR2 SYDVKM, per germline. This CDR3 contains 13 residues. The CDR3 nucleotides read TGTGCCAGCCGATCACCGGGGGCCAACGTCCTGACTTTC. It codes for CASRSPGANVLTF.

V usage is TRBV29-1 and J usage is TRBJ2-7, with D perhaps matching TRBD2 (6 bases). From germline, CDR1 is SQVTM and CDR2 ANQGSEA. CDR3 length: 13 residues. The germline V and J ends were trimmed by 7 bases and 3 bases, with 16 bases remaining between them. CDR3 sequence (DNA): TGCAGCGGCCGAGGAGGAGGGAGCTACGAGCAGTACTTC. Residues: CSGRGGGSYEQYF.

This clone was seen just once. The CDR3 DNA follows: TGTGCCAGTAGTAGAAGGGGAGTAGCGGGAGTAGGGAATGAGCAGTTCTTC. Translating it yields CASSRRGVAGVGNEQFF. This chain joins TRBV19 and TRBJ2-1, with 9 bases fitting TRBD2. The germline CDR1 and CDR2 sequences are LNHDA and SQIVND (reference sequence). V was clipped by 4 bases and J by 7 bases; unmatched bases: 14. The CDR3 runs to 17 residues.

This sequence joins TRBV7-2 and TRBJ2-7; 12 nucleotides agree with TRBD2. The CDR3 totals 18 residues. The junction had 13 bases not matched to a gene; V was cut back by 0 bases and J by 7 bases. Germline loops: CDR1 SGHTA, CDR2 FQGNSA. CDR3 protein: CASSLARASGGVPREQYF. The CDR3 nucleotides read TGTGCCAGCAGCTTAGCGCGAGCTAGCGGGGGGGTACCTCGGGAGCAGTACTTC.

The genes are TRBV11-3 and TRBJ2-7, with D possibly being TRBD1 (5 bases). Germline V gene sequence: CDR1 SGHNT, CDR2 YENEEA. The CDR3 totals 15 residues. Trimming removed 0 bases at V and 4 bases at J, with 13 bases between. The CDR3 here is CASSLDRGAMYEQYF. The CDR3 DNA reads TGTGCCAGCAGCTTAGATCGTGGGGCTATGTACGAGCAGTACTTC.

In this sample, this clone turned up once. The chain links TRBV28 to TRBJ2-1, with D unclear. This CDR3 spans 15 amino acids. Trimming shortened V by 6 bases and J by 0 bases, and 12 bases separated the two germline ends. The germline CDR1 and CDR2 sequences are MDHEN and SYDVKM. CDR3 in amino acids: CASSEDPRSYNEQFF. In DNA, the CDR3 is TGTGCCAGCAGCGAAGACCCTCGCTCCTACAATGAGCAGTTCTTC.

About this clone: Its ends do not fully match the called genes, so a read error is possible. CDR3 DNA: TGTGCCAGCAGTTTCACCCGGACGGACTATAGCTACACCTTC. Protein: CASSFTRTDYSYTF. The chain recombines TRBV27 with TRBJ1-2, with D unresolved. CDR3 length: 14 residues. Germline CDR1 reads MNHEY; CDR2 reads SMNVEV (reference sequence).

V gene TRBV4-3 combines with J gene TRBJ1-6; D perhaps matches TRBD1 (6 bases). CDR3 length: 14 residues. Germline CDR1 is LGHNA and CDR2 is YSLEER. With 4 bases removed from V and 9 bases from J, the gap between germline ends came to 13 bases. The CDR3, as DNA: TGCGCCAGCAGCCGAAAGGACAGCCTTTCACCCCTCCACTTT. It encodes CASSRKDSLSPLHF.

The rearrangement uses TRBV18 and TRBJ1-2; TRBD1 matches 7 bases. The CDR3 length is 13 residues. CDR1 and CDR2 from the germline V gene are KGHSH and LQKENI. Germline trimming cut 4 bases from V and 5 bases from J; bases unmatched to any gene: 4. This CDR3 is CASSQGADYGYTF. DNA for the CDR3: TGTGCCAGCTCACAGGGGGCGGATTATGGCTACACCTTC. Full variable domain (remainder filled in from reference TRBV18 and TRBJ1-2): NAGVMQNPRHLVRRRGQEARLRCSPMKGHSHVYWYRQLPEEGLKFMVYLQKENIIDESGMPKERFSAEFPKEGPSILRIQQVVRGDSAAYFCASSQGADYGYTFGSGTRLTVV.